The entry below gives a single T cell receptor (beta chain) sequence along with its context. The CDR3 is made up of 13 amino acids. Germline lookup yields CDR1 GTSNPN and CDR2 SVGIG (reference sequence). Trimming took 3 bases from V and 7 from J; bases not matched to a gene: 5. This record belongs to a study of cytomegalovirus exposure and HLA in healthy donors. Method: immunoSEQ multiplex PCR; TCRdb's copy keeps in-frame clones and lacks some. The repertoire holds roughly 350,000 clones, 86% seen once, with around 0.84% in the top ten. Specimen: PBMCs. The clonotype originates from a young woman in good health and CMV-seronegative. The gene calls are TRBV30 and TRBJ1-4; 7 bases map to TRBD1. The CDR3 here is CAWSGQEGEKLFF. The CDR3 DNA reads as TGTGCCTGGAGCGGACAGGAGGGTGAAAAACTGTTTTTT.